One and the same sample provided the 11 T cell receptor beta chains below, sequenced in a study of OX40 agonist ivuxolimab in advanced cancers. Clones were read by immunoSEQ multiplex PCR, and TCRdb kept only the in-frame ones, dropping some. The sample yields 80,000 or so clones, roughly 92% seen once. Sequences were derived from CD4+ or CD8+ T cells sorted from blood, sampled in a trial of the OX40 agonist ivuxolimab. The source of these receptors is an adult with an advanced solid tumor such as melanoma, head and neck, liver or kidney cancer.

V and J are TRBV18 and TRBJ1-1; 12 nucleotides match TRBD1. The CDR3 totals 14 residues. In germline, CDR1 is KGHSH, CDR2 LQKENI. V dropped 4 bases and J dropped 5; count of bases not matched to a gene: 2. This chain's CDR3 is CASSQGQGATEAFF. DNA for the CDR3: TGTGCCAGCTCACAGGGACAGGGGGCGACTGAAGCTTTCTTT.

The V and J genes are TRBV5-1 and TRBJ1-4; 7 bases fit TRBD1. The germline gives CDR1 SGHRS, CDR2 YFSETQ. The length of the CDR3 is 15 residues. J was trimmed by 6 bases and V by 4 bases; bases with no gene match: 9. CDR3 DNA sequence: TGCGCCAGCAGCGTCGGAGGGGGCGCGGATGAAAAACTGTTTTTT. Its protein is CASSVGGGADEKLFF.

The chain carries TRBV5-1 and TRBJ2-1; D is ambiguous. CDR3 length: 16 residues. Germline-derived CDR1 and CDR2 are SGHRS and YFSETQ. The V end was cut by 4 bases, the J end by 0 bases, with 14 bases between. The CDR3 DNA reads TGCGCCAGCAGCCGTGGTGGGGTAGGCTCCTACAATGAGCAGTTCTTC. Translated, it gives CASSRGGVGSYNEQFF.

The gene calls are TRBV6-5 and TRBJ1-4, with TRBD1 as a possible D gene (6 bases). From germline, CDR1 is MNHEY and CDR2 SVGAGI. The ends were cut back, 6 bases at V and 4 bases at J, with 12 bases in the middle. This CDR3 comprises 14 residues. The CDR3 DNA is TGTGCCAGCAGCCGGGGACACCTTAATGAAAAACTGTTTTTT. Translated, it gives CASSRGHLNEKLFF.

CDR3 sequence reads: CASSLGAGWRGGEQYF. The CDR3 coding sequence is TGTGCCAGCAGCTTAGGAGCCGGGTGGCGGGGGGGCGAGCAGTACTTC. The chain links TRBV11-2 to TRBJ2-7; TRBD2 agrees at 9 bases. The V gene's germline CDR1 is SGHAT and CDR2 FQNNGV. The CDR3 contains 16 residues. The junction had 10 bases not matched to a gene; V was cut back by 1 base and J by 6 bases. The variable domain in full, completed from reference TRBV11-2 and TRBJ2-7, reads EAGVAQSPRYKIIEKRQSVAFWCNPISGHATLYWYQQILGQGPKLLIQFQNNGVVDDSQLPKDRFSAERLKGVDSTLKIQPAKLEDSAVYLCASSLGAGWRGGEQYFGPGTRLTVT.

For the CDR3, the DNA is TGTGCCAGCAGTGAAAAACAGACGATGGGGGCTTTCTTT. It specifies CASSEKQTMGAFF. The rearrangement links TRBV6-1 to TRBJ1-1; D is undetermined. V shed 2 bases and J shed 11 bases, with 15 bases lying between them. Germline lookup yields CDR1 MNHNS and CDR2 SASEGT. The CDR3 is 13 residues long.

The chain couples TRBV5-1 to TRBJ2-2; D possibly corresponds to TRBD2 (6 bases). V was cut by 6 bases and J by 6 bases, with 21 bases left in between. CDR1 SGHRS and CDR2 YFSETQ come from the germline V gene. The CDR3 loop spans 16 amino acids. Here the CDR3 reads CASTPRRDNNPGELFF. CDR3 DNA: TGCGCCAGCACCCCGAGGCGGGATAACAATCCCGGGGAGCTGTTTTTT. The whole variable domain, remainder taken from reference TRBV5-1 and TRBJ2-2, is KAGVTQTPRYLIKTRGQQVTLSCSPISGHRSVSWYQQTPGQGLQFLFEYFSETQRNKGNFPGRFSGRQFSNSRSEMNVSTLELGDSALYLCASTPRRDNNPGELFFGEGSRLTVL.

The rearrangement joins TRBV29-1 to TRBJ1-1, with no clear D. Germline CDR1 and CDR2: SQVTM and ANQGSEA. This CDR3 region has 12 residues. Trimming took off 7 bases at V and 1 base at J, with 10 bases between the two ends. CDR3 in DNA: TGCAGCGCCCTGACACCGAACACTGAAGCTTTCTTT. This codes for CSALTPNTEAFF.

The gene calls are TRBV11-2 and TRBJ2-2; D unresolved. CDR3 size: 14 residues. V was trimmed by 2 bases and J by 1 base, leaving 5 bases between them. The germline CDR1 and CDR2 sequences are SGHAT and FQNNGV. CDR3 bases: TGTGCCAGCAGCTTATTAGTGAACACCGGGGAGCTGTTTTTT. It specifies CASSLLVNTGELFF.

Details on this clone: The junction does not match germline at one end; this may be a read error. This chain connects TRBV7-7 to TRBJ2-5; 8 bases are shared with TRBD1. Germline lookup yields CDR1 SSHAT and CDR2 FNYEAQ (reference sequence). This CDR3 has 15 amino acids. The CDR3 sequence: CASSVDRGSRETQYF. As DNA, the CDR3 is TGTGCTAGCAGCGTCGACAGGGGTTCGAGGGAGACCCAGTACTTC.

This rearrangement joins TRBV19 to TRBJ1-2, with a weak D call TRBD1 (6 bases). V dropped 10 bases and J dropped 0 bases, with 21 bases sitting between them. CDR1 LNHDA and CDR2 SQIVND come from the germline V gene (reference sequence). The CDR3 extends over 16 amino acids. The CDR3 region has the DNA TGTGCCACCACAAAACTTCCACAGGGCGCTAACTATGGCTACACCTTC. The encoded protein is CATTKLPQGANYGYTF.